Listed below are T cell receptor beta chains from one sample, sequenced in a study of sequential checkpoint blockade in melanoma. Sequenced by immunoSEQ multiplex PCR; TCRdb stores in-frame clones only, minus some. Of 9,500 to 15,000 clones in the sample, about 79% were seen once. The material was CD8+ T cells sorted from blood (inferred from file names), obtained from a patient given nivolumab and ipilimumab in sequence. The receptor source for this set is a human donor with melanoma. CDR3s include the opening cysteine and the closing phenylalanine or tryptophan. Each record gives: J gene, V gene, D gene, clone size, CDR3 protein, CDR3 DNA. The D gene is left open where the match is weak. Not all rows give a size; the values are once, few, many and, for expanded clones, a class.

>TRBJ2-2|TRBV7-6|TRBD2|.
CASSLGGSGEAGELFF
TGTGCCAGCAGCTTAGGAGGTAGCGGGGAGGCCGGGGAGCTGTTTTTT
>TRBJ1-2|TRBV29-1|TRBD1|.
CSVPEQGAVEGYTF
TGCAGCGTTCCTGAACAGGGGGCGGTAGAAGGCTACACCTTC
>TRBJ1-1|TRBV7-6|.|.
CASSAGSRTEAFF
TGTGCCAGCAGCGCGGGATCGAGGACTGAAGCTTTCTTT
>TRBJ2-5|TRBV30|TRBD2|.
CAWNGLAGGHEETQYF
TGTGCCTGGAACGGACTAGCGGGGGGGCATGAAGAGACCCAGTACTTC
>TRBJ1-1|TRBV4-3|.|.
CASSQDTGSTEAFF
TGCGCCAGCAGCCAAGACACAGGGTCCACTGAAGCTTTCTTT
>TRBJ1-3|TRBV28|TRBD1|.
CASSPRADRGRIGNTIYF
TGTGCCAGCAGTCCTCGGGCCGACAGGGGGCGAATTGGAAACACCATATATTTT
>TRBJ1-4|TRBV10-3|TRBD1|.
CAISPGPRQGLTNEKLFF
TGTGCCATCAGTCCCGGGCCTAGACAGGGCTTAACTAATGAAAAACTGTTTTTT
>TRBJ2-7|TRBV28|.|.
CASRVTGLSSYEQYF
TGTGCCAGCAGGGTGACAGGTCTGAGCTCCTACGAGCAGTACTTC
>TRBJ2-1|TRBV4-3|.|.
CASSSSSGGSYNEQFF
TGCGCCAGCAGCTCCTCGTCCGGGGGATCCTACAATGAGCAGTTCTTC
>TRBJ2-7|TRBV7-8|TRBD1|.
CASSLGGTGVYEQYF
TGTGCCAGCAGCTTAGGCGGGACAGGGGTCTACGAGCAGTACTTC
>TRBJ2-3|TRBV29-1|.|.
CSVLLVTGTDTQYF
TGCAGCGTATTACTTGTGACAGGAACAGATACGCAGTATTTT
>TRBJ2-1|TRBV6-5|TRBD1|.
CASSVRTGMGNEQFF
TGTGCCAGCAGTGTGAGGACAGGGATGGGCAATGAGCAGTTCTTC
>TRBJ2-7|TRBV30|.|.
CAWSVGRDEQYF
TGTGCCTGGAGTGTCGGCAGGGACGAGCAGTACTTC
>TRBJ2-7|TRBV29-1|.|.
CSALQGTYEQYF
TGCAGCGCCCTACAGGGAACCTACGAGCAGTACTTC
>TRBJ2-3|TRBV5-6|TRBD2|.
CASSALAGGGTDTQYF
TGTGCCAGCAGCGCCTTAGCGGGGGGAGGGACAGATACGCAGTATTTT
>TRBJ2-1|TRBV7-6|TRBD2|.
CASSSGLAGAGNNEQFF
TGTGCCAGCAGCTCTGGACTAGCGGGGGCGGGAAACAATGAGCAGTTCTTC
>TRBJ1-1|TRBV4-2|.|.
CASSLGHNTEAFF
TGTGCCAGCAGCCTCGGACACAACACTGAAGCTTTCTTT
>TRBJ2-3|TRBV11-2|TRBD2|.
CASSLDSSGGIFTQYF
TGTGCCAGCAGCTTAGATTCCAGCGGGGGGATTTTTACGCAGTATTTT
>TRBJ2-7|TRBV19|.|.
CASSISSPGPEQYF
TGTGCCAGTAGTATAAGTTCTCCAGGGCCTGAGCAGTACTTC
>TRBJ2-6|TRBV2|TRBD1|.
CASSPGQGSGANVLTF
TGTGCCAGCAGTCCGGGACAGGGGTCTGGGGCCAACGTCCTGACTTTC
>TRBJ1-2|TRBV6-5|.|.
CASNNGGLDYTF
TGTGCCAGCAATAACGGGGGGCTAGACTACACCTTC
>TRBJ1-1|TRBV4-3|.|once
CASSRTILNTEAFF
TGCGCCAGCAGCCGAACGATACTAAACACTGAAGCTTTCTTT
>TRBJ2-4|TRBV4-3|TRBD1|.
CASSQGSGQKNIQYF
TGCGCCAGCAGCCAAGGCTCGGGACAGAAAAACATTCAGTACTTC
>TRBJ1-1|TRBV7-2|.|once
CASSLRGIVTEAFF
TGTGCCAGCAGCTTAAGGGGTATAGTCACTGAAGCTTTCTTT
>TRBJ1-2|TRBV19|.|few
CASTRIDRPDYGYTF
TGTGCCAGTACCCGAATCGACAGACCGGACTATGGCTACACCTTC
>TRBJ1-3|TRBV5-6|.|.
CASSLTGSYGNTIYF
TGTGCCAGCAGCTTGACGGGGAGTTACGGAAACACCATATATTTT
>TRBJ2-1|TRBV19|TRBD2|.
CASSRTSGHNEQFF
TGTGCCAGTAGTAGGACTAGCGGGCACAATGAGCAGTTCTTC
>TRBJ2-5|TRBV5-6|TRBD2|.
CASSQQGLAGAETQYF
TGTGCCAGCAGCCAACAGGGACTAGCGGGGGCGGAGACCCAGTACTTC
>TRBJ1-5|TRBV4-3|TRBD1|.
CASSPGTASNQPQHF
TGCGCCAGCAGCCCTGGGACAGCTAGCAATCAGCCCCAGCATTTT
>TRBJ2-7|TRBV5-6|.|.
CASSFGTETYEQYF
TGTGCCAGCAGCTTCGGGACTGAGACCTACGAGCAGTACTTC
>TRBJ1-2|TRBV6-5|TRBD1|.
CASSQGQGQFGYTF
TGTGCCAGCAGCCAGGGACAGGGGCAATTTGGCTACACCTTC
>TRBJ2-1|TRBV4-1|TRBD1|.
CASSQGQGDNEQFF
TGCGCCAGCAGCCAAGGTCAGGGGGACAATGAGCAGTTCTTC
>TRBJ2-7|TRBV19|TRBD2|.
CASSMSATSGGTEQYF
TGTGCCAGTAGTATGTCGGCGACTAGCGGGGGCACCGAGCAGTACTTC
>TRBJ2-7|TRBV5-4|TRBD1|.
CASSSGTGLYEQYF
TGTGCCAGCAGCTCCGGGACAGGGCTATACGAGCAGTACTTC
>TRBJ2-1|TRBV29-1|.|.
CSVEDRNEQFF
TGCAGCGTTGAAGATCGGAATGAGCAGTTCTTC
>TRBJ1-5|TRBV28|.|.
CATAVGTKKRGNQPQHF
TGTGCCACCGCGGTCGGGACAAAAAAGAGGGGCAATCAGCCCCAGCATTTT
>TRBJ2-1|TRBV7-9|.|.
CASSRDTRSYNEQFF
TGTGCCAGCAGCCGGGACACTCGTTCCTACAATGAGCAGTTCTTC
>TRBJ2-7|TRBV28|TRBD1|.
CASSPGQGNYYEQYF
TGTGCCAGCAGTCCCGGACAGGGGAATTACTACGAGCAGTACTTC
>TRBJ1-2|TRBV6-6|TRBD1|once
CASSYSHRGQNGYTF
TGTGCCAGCAGTTACTCACACAGGGGGCAAAATGGCTACACCTTC
>TRBJ1-1|TRBV6-5|.|few
CASSYWGQSNTEAFF
TGTGCCAGCAGTTATTGGGGGCAGTCGAACACTGAAGCTTTCTTT
>TRBJ2-1|TRBV28|.|.
CASSPFYNEQFF
TGTGCCAGCAGTCCTTTTTACAATGAGCAGTTCTTC
>TRBJ2-7|TRBV9|.|.
CASSVGQDTYEQYF
TGTGCCAGCAGCGTAGGACAGGATACCTACGAGCAGTACTTC
>TRBJ2-1|TRBV5-5|TRBD2|.
CASSLSGLAGGLYNEQFF
TGTGCCAGCAGCCTCAGCGGGCTAGCGGGGGGGCTCTACAATGAGCAGTTCTTC
>TRBJ2-7|TRBV9|.|once
CASSVDPGFYEQYF
TGTGCCAGCAGCGTTGACCCCGGGTTCTACGAGCAGTACTTC
>TRBJ2-6|TRBV13|TRBD1|.
CASSADRGGANVLTF
TGTGCCAGCAGCGCCGACAGGGGTGGGGCCAACGTCCTGACTTTC
>TRBJ2-7|TRBV7-6|TRBD1|few
CASSTDRDEQYF
TGTGCCAGCAGCACAGACAGGGACGAGCAGTACTTC
>TRBJ2-5|TRBV7-2|TRBD1|.
CASSLNDREQYF
TGTGCCAGCAGCTTGAACGACAGGGAGCAGTACTTC
>TRBJ1-2|TRBV9|TRBD1|.
CASAAGQGYGYTF
TGTGCCAGCGCGGCGGGACAGGGGTATGGCTACACCTTC
>TRBJ2-7|TRBV9|TRBD1|.
CASSPRDRPYEQYF
TGTGCCAGCAGCCCCCGGGACAGACCCTACGAGCAGTACTTC
>TRBJ1-4|TRBV27|.|.
CASSLSIVRGGPQGKLFF
TGTGCCAGCAGTTTATCGATTGTCAGGGGAGGGCCCCAGGGAAAACTGTTTTTT